Below are 26 T cell receptor beta chains sequenced from a single sample in a study of blood T cells in healthy people across ages. A second PCR, run for roughly 7 to 12 cycles, used a sample-barcoded 5' primer plus a J-beta primer mix. A single record per CDR3 protein comes from TCRdb applying MiXCR to the 5' RACE reads. The repertoire holds 650,000 to 1,000,000 distinct CDR3 sequences, about 36% seen once, with approximately 13% in the top ten. Sequencing used blood. These receptors were taken from a man between 18 and 29 years old in good health.

This chain uses TRBV5-1 with TRBJ1-1; tentative D call: TRBD1 (6 bases). Germline loops: CDR1 SGHRS, CDR2 YFSETQ. Trimming took off 3 bases at V and 11 bases at J, with 14 bases between the two ends. This CDR3 comprises 12 residues. CDR3 residues: CASSSDSCSAFF. CDR3 sequence (DNA): TGCGCCAGCAGCTCGGACAGCTGCTCGGCTTTCTTT.

This clonotype has more than one count but fewer than ten. This chain joins TRBV12-3 or TRBV12-4 and TRBJ1-2, with D hard to call. The V gene lost 4 bases and the J gene lost 8 bases, with 14 bases spanning the gap. The CDR3 runs to 13 residues. CDR3 nucleotide sequence: TGTGCCAGCAGTTCTCAAGCCCGCGCGGGCTACACCTTC. The encoded protein is CASSSQARAGYTF.

The V gene is TRBV7-9, the J gene TRBJ2-5; D may be TRBD1 (6 bases). From germline, CDR1 is SEHNR and CDR2 FQNEAQ (reference sequence). V dropped 4 bases and J dropped 4 bases, with 13 bases sitting between them. The CDR3 contains 14 residues. The CDR3 loop reads CASSSHGQRETQYF. CDR3 nucleotide sequence: TGTGCCAGCAGCTCACACGGACAGCGAGAGACCCAGTACTTC.

There are a few counts of this clonotype. The V and J genes are TRBV5-5 and TRBJ2-5; 8 bases agree with TRBD1. V trimming: 4 bases; J trimming: 0 bases; junction bases outside the gene matches: 5. Germline V CDR1 and CDR2: SGHKS, YYEKEE (reference sequence). The CDR3 sequence is 15 residues long. In nucleotides, the CDR3 is TGTGCCAGCAGCCTACAGACAGGGGACCAAGAGACCCAGTACTTC. Its translation: CASSLQTGDQETQYF.

CDR3 protein: CASSLNVNTEAFF. The CDR3 region has the DNA TGTGCCAGCAGCTTGAACGTGAACACTGAAGCTTTCTTT. The V gene is TRBV5-6, the J gene TRBJ1-1; D unclear. V lost 1 base and J 0 bases, leaving 4 bases between the germline ends. The CDR3 covers 13 residues. Germline V gene sequence: CDR1 SGHDT, CDR2 YYEEEE.

This clonotype was detected a few times. This chain joins TRBV7-9 and TRBJ1-6, with D tentatively TRBD1 (5 bases). CDR3 size: 19 residues. Germline V gives CDR1 SEHNR, CDR2 FQNEAQ (reference sequence). Trimming shortened V by 0 bases and J by 1 base, and 16 bases separated the two germline ends. The DNA for the CDR3 is TGTGCCAGCAGCTTAGCGGGGGTCCCTGACGGGTCCTATAATTCACCCCTCCACTTT. It specifies CASSLAGVPDGSYNSPLHF.

In its sample, this clonotype was seen many times. The V and J genes are TRBV4-3 and TRBJ2-1; TRBD2 matches at 10 bases. Trimming took 3 bases from V and 5 from J; bases not matched to a gene: 7. The CDR3 runs 16 residues. Germline CDR1 reads LGHNA; CDR2 reads YSLEER. In nucleotides, the CDR3 is TGCGCCAGCAGCCACCGTCTAGCGGGGGAACACAATGAGCAGTTCTTC. Translated: CASSHRLAGEHNEQFF.

In this sample, this clonotype turned up a few times. This CDR3 reads CSGGSGEGEKLFF. The CDR3 nucleotides are TGCAGTGGGGGCTCGGGGGAAGGGGAAAAACTGTTTTTT. The chain links TRBV29-1 to TRBJ1-4; a possible D gene is TRBD1 (6 bases). CDR1 is SQVTM, CDR2 ANQGSEA, per germline. This CDR3 region has 13 residues.

There are many counts of this clonotype. The gene calls are TRBV5-1 and TRBJ2-3, with D maybe TRBD1 (6 bases). Trimming removed 1 base from V and 3 bases from J, with 15 bases in between. Germline assignment: CDR1 SGHRS and CDR2 YFSETQ. The CDR3 covers 16 residues. CDR3 DNA sequence: TGCGCCAGCAGCTTGACCGGACAGTTAGTTACAGATACGCAGTATTTT. Its protein is CASSLTGQLVTDTQYF. Full variable domain (remainder filled in from reference TRBV5-1 and TRBJ2-3): KAGVTQTPRYLIKTRGQQVTLSCSPISGHRSVSWYQQTPGQGLQFLFEYFSETQRNKGNFPGRFSGRQFSNSRSEMNVSTLELGDSALYLCASSLTGQLVTDTQYFGPGTRLTVL.

The table lists this clonotype with a count of one. This rearrangement joins TRBV20-1 to TRBJ2-1; D is uncertain. This CDR3 region has 14 residues. V lost 1 base and J lost 8, with 15 bases in between. The germline V gene encodes CDR1 DFQATT and CDR2 SNEGSKA (reference sequence). The CDR3 loop is CSARGSVYLDEQFF. CDR3 nucleotide sequence: TGCAGTGCTAGAGGAAGCGTATACCTCGATGAGCAGTTCTTC.

With respect to this clonotype: Possible read error: a much larger clone is one base away. The chain combines TRBV20-1 with TRBJ2-7; D perhaps matches TRBD2 (5 bases). Germline values: CDR1 DFQATT, CDR2 SNEGSKA (reference sequence). This CDR3 has 15 residues. V was cut by 0 bases and J by 6 bases, with 18 bases left in between. The CDR3 coding sequence is TGCAGTGCTAGAGATCTTGGGCTAGCCTTCGGCGAGCAGTACTTC. As protein: CSARDLGLAFGEQYF.

The V and J genes are TRBV9 and TRBJ2-1; 14 bases fit TRBD2. With V trimmed by 4 bases and J by 0 bases, 12 bases remained unmatched. This CDR3 is built from 20 residues. Germline lookup yields CDR1 SGDLS and CDR2 YYNGEE. Here the CDR3 reads CASSLRRTSGGSSSYNEQFF. The CDR3 nucleotides are TGTGCCAGCAGCCTCCGCAGGACTAGCGGGGGGAGTAGCTCCTACAATGAGCAGTTCTTC.

V and J are TRBV20-1 and TRBJ2-1, with TRBD2 matching 12 bases. The CDR3 has 16 amino acids. The ends lost 0 bases at V and 8 bases at J; junction bases unmatched: 8. Germline CDR1 reads DFQATT; CDR2 reads SNEGSKA (reference sequence). CDR3 region: CSARDLAGGPRDEQFF. CDR3 sequence (DNA): TGCAGTGCTAGAGATCTAGCGGGAGGGCCTCGGGATGAGCAGTTCTTC.

Only a few counts were recorded for this clonotype. This chain links TRBV30 with TRBJ1-5, with a tentative D call TRBD1 (5 bases). V shed 0 bases and J shed 1 base, with 7 bases lying between them. The CDR3 sequence is 14 residues long. Looked up from germline, CDR1 is GTSNPN and CDR2 is SVGIG (reference sequence). The CDR3 spells CAWSVRDSNQPQHF. CDR3 bases: TGTGCCTGGAGTGTACGGGACAGCAATCAGCCCCAGCATTTT.

The rearrangement uses TRBV4-3 and TRBJ1-3; D not resolved. The CDR3 contains 15 residues. The germline CDR1 and CDR2 sequences are LGHNA and YSLEER. Deletions cut 0 bases from V and 4 bases from J, with 10 bases between. CDR3 in DNA: TGCGCCAGCAGCCAAGATCTCCCCAGAGGAAACACCATATATTTT. Its protein product is CASSQDLPRGNTIYF.

This clonotype was recorded once. This sequence joins TRBV29-1 and TRBJ1-5; 9 nucleotides line up with TRBD1. V lost 6 bases to trimming and J lost 4 bases; unmatched junction nucleotides: 7. This CDR3 has 14 amino acids. Germline lookup yields CDR1 SQVTM and CDR2 ANQGSEA. This chain's CDR3 is CSVVPGQGNQPQHF. The CDR3 region has the DNA TGCAGCGTGGTCCCGGGACAGGGAAATCAGCCCCAGCATTTT.

The chain uses TRBV6-2 or TRBV6-3 and TRBJ2-3; 9 bases fit TRBD1. The CDR3 contains 12 residues. Trimming removed 5 bases from V and 14 bases from J; junction bases left unmatched: 8. Germline V gives CDR1 MNHEY, CDR2 SVGEGT. This CDR3 is CASSVLQGASYF. The DNA of the CDR3 is TGTGCCAGCAGTGTTCTACAGGGGGCTTCGTATTTT.

The CDR3 nucleotides are TGCGCCAGCAGCCAAGGTCGTGGGCTTTCCTACGAGCAGTACTTC. Translated: CASSQGRGLSYEQYF. The chain is built from TRBV4-3 and TRBJ2-7; D is undetermined. V was shortened by 1 base and J by 1 base, with 11 bases between the two germline ends. Germline V gene sequence: CDR1 LGHNA, CDR2 YSLEER. The CDR3 spans 15 residues.

The gene calls are TRBV29-1 and TRBJ1-2, with 7 bases matching TRBD1. From germline, CDR1 is SQVTM and CDR2 ANQGSEA. V trimming: 5 bases; J trimming: 13 bases; junction bases outside the gene matches: 4. The CDR3 runs to 9 residues. This CDR3 reads CSVTGAGTF. As DNA, the CDR3 is TGCAGCGTTACAGGGGCGGGCACCTTC.

This chain connects TRBV6-2 or TRBV6-3 to TRBJ1-1; 11 bases align to TRBD1. This CDR3 has 14 amino acids. V was clipped by 6 bases and J by 6 bases; unmatched bases: 6. Germline CDR1 reads MNHEY; CDR2 reads SVGEGT. The CDR3 coding sequence is TGTGCCAGCAGCAAGGGACAGGGGGTACCTGAAGCTTTCTTT. This codes for CASSKGQGVPEAFF.

As for this clonotype: The DNA is omitted, as the CDR3 cannot be located on it reliably, and the CDR3 follows TCRdb's listing. J is TRBJ2-5 and V is TRBV6-1. Germline V CDR1 and CDR2: MNHNS, SASEGT. Counting both end residues, the CDR3 totals 12 amino acids. The CDR3 loop is CATRGYRCEQYF.

As regards this clonotype: This sequence may be a read error, since a much larger clone differs from it by one base. V and J are TRBV5-1 and TRBJ1-2; D remains ambiguous. The V gene lost 4 bases and the J gene lost 0 bases, with 10 bases spanning the gap. The CDR3 is made up of 14 amino acids. CDR1 is SGHRS and CDR2 is YFSETQ in the germline V gene. CDR3 sequence: CASSVSPSNYGYTF. CDR3 coding DNA: TGCGCCAGCAGCGTGTCCCCGTCTAACTATGGCTACACCTTC.

A remark on this clonotype: A junction end diverges from the germline sequence, so it may reflect a read error. The chain joins TRBV4-3 to TRBJ2-1; D is perhaps TRBD2 (5 bases). Germline-derived CDR1 and CDR2 are LGHNA and YSLEER. This CDR3 comprises 16 residues. CDR3 sequence reads: CTSSQESAGLYNEQFF. In nucleotides, the CDR3 is TGCACCAGCAGCCAAGAGTCGGCTGGACTCTACAATGAGCAGTTCTTC.

This clonotype was picked up many times. This rearrangement joins TRBV4-1 to TRBJ1-2; tentatively, D is TRBD1 (5 bases). Germline V gene lookup returns CDR1 MGHRA and CDR2 YSYEKL. The CDR3 spans 13 residues. Trimming cost V 4 bases and J 8 bases, with 14 bases left between them. Here the CDR3 reads CASSPNTRDGYTF. In DNA, the CDR3 is TGCGCCAGCAGCCCGAATACGAGGGACGGCTACACCTTC.

This clonotype was detected only a few times. The chain combines TRBV12-3 or TRBV12-4 with TRBJ2-3, with D possibly called TRBD1 or TRBD2 (6 bases each). The CDR3 consists of 15 residues. Trimming removed 2 bases at V and 2 bases at J, with 11 bases between. The CDR3 bases are TGTGCCAGCAGTTTAAGGGGGAGGAACACAGATACGCAGTATTTT. Its protein is CASSLRGRNTDTQYF.

This clonotype has ten or more counts. The V gene is TRBV14, the J gene TRBJ1-2, with TRBD1 matching 7 bases. Trimming cost V 1 base and J 4 bases; bases outside gene matches: 3. The CDR3 runs 14 residues. The germline V gene encodes CDR1 SGHDN and CDR2 FVKESK. CDR3 nucleotides: TGTGCCAGCAGCCAAGGACAGGGCGCCTATGGCTACACCTTC. Protein: CASSQGQGAYGYTF.